This TCR beta chain appears in the sequencing data of a study of blood T cell repertoires in COVID-19. The wider study: Acute-phase and convalescent COVID-19 samples originated in the United States, Italy and Spain.

CDR3 length: 15 residues. Germline CDR1 and CDR2: SGHRS and YFSETQ. V was clipped by 4 bases and J by 4 bases; unmatched bases: 9. The data were produced by immunoSEQ multiplex PCR, yet TCRdb's version contains in-frame clones alone and is incomplete. Among more than 80,000 clones, 70% to 75% were seen once, and the ten largest hold roughly 0.86%. The material sequenced was peripheral blood. V is TRBV5-1 and J is TRBJ1-1; 8 nucleotides agree with TRBD1. The receptor was isolated from a human donor with acute or convalescent COVID-19. The donor label of this sample is uncertain. CDR3 loop: CASSPRGLDGTEAFF. DNA of the CDR3: TGCGCCAGCAGCCCCAGGGGGCTAGACGGCACTGAAGCTTTCTTT. The entire variable domain, with the rest obtained from reference TRBV5-1 and TRBJ1-1, is as follows: KAGVTQTPRYLIKTRGQQVTLSCSPISGHRSVSWYQQTPGQGLQFLFEYFSETQRNKGNFPGRFSGRQFSNSRSEMNVSTLELGDSALYLCASSPRGLDGTEAFFGQGTRLTVV.